What follows are 2 T cell receptor beta chains derived from one specimen sequenced in a study of preoperative IRX-2 immunotherapy in early breast cancer. The protocol was immunoSEQ multiplex PCR, while the TCRdb copy is restricted to in-frame clones and leaves out a portion. The sample shows about 19,000 clones, about 82% of them seen only once. Sample treatment: preoperative locoregional IRX-2 cytokine immunotherapy. Sequenced here: lymph node tissue, sampled after IRX-2 immunotherapy. The receptors were sampled from a human donor with breast cancer.

This chain links TRBV30 with TRBJ1-2; 7 bases agree with TRBD1. The CDR3 totals 11 residues. Trimming took 5 bases from V and 6 from J; bases not matched to a gene: 3. CDR1 is GTSNPN and CDR2 is SVGIG in the germline V gene (reference sequence). The CDR3 DNA is TGTGCCTGGTACAGGGGTAATGGCTACACCTTC. Translation: CAWYRGNGYTF. The full variable domain, in which reference TRBV30 and TRBJ1-2 provide the parts outside the CDR3, is SQTIHQWPATLVQPVGSPLSLECTVEGTSNPNLYWYRQAAGRGLQLLFYSVGIGQISSEVPQNLSASRPQDRQFILSSKKLLLSDSGFYLCAWYRGNGYTFGSGTRLTVV.

The V call is TRBV11-3, the J call TRBJ2-7; possible D gene TRBD1, 6 bases. Deletions cut 4 bases from V and 5 bases from J, with 18 bases between. CDR1 and CDR2 (germline): SGHNT, YENEEA. The CDR3 loop spans 15 amino acids. CDR3: CASSSRTGTRDEQYF. CDR3 bases: TGTGCCAGCAGCTCCCGAACCGGGACAAGGGACGAGCAGTACTTC.